This TCR beta chain was captured in a study of shared clonotypes between healthy human individuals. The data were produced by immunoSEQ multiplex PCR, yet TCRdb's version contains in-frame clones alone and is incomplete. The sample includes more than 550,000 clones, roughly two thirds of them seen just once. Germline CDR1 SGHRS, CDR2 YFSETQ. The CDR3 has 12 amino acids. V lost 3 bases and J 6 bases, leaving 10 bases between the germline ends. The specimen was memory CD4+ T cells sorted from blood. Subset: CD45RA-negative fraction. V usage is TRBV5-1 and J usage is TRBJ2-7, with D perhaps TRBD1 (6 bases). This TCR came from a woman aged 30 to 39 in good health. This chain's CDR3 is CASSSQGSEQYF. The CDR3 nucleotides are TGCGCCAGCAGCTCACAGGGCTCCGAGCAGTACTTC. The full variable domain, in which reference TRBV5-1 and TRBJ2-7 provide the parts outside the CDR3, is KAGVTQTPRYLIKTRGQQVTLSCSPISGHRSVSWYQQTPGQGLQFLFEYFSETQRNKGNFPGRFSGRQFSNSRSEMNVSTLELGDSALYLCASSSQGSEQYFGPGTRLTVT.